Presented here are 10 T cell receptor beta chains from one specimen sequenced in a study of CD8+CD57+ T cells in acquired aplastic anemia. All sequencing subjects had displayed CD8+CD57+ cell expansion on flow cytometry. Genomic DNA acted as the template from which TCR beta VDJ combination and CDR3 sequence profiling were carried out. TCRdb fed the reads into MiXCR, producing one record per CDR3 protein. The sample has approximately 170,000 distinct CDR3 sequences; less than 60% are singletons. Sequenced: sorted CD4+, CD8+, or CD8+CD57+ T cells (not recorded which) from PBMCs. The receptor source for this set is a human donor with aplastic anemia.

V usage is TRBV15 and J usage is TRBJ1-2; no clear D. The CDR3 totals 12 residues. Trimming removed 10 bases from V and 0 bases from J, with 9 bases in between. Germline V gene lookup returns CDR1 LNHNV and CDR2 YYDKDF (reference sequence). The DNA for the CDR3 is TGTGCCAGCACCGAGGCTAACTATGGCTACACCTTC. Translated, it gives CASTEANYGYTF. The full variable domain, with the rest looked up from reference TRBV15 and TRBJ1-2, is DAMVIQNPRYQVTQFGKPVTLSCSQTLNHNVMYWYQQKSSQAPKLLFHYYDKDFNNEADTPDNFQSRRPNTSFCFLDIRSPGLGDTAMYLCASTEANYGYTFGSGTRLTVV.

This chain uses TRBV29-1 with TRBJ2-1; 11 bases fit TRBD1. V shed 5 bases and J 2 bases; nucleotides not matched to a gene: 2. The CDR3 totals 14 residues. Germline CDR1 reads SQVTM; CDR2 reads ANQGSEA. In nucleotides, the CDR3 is TGCAGCGTTCGGACAGGGGGCACCTACAATGAGCAGTTCTTC. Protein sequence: CSVRTGGTYNEQFF.

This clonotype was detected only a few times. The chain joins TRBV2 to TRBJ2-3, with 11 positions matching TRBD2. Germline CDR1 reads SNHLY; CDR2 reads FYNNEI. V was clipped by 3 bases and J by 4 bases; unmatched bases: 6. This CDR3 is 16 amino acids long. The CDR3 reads CASSESSGRRADTQYF. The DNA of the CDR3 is TGTGCCAGCAGTGAGTCTAGCGGGAGGAGGGCAGATACGCAGTATTTT.

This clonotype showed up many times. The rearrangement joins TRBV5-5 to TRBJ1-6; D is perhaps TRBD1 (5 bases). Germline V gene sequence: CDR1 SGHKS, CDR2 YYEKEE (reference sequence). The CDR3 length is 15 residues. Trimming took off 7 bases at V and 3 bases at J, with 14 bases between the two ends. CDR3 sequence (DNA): TGTGCCAGCCTCACAGGAGGCGGCTATAATTCACCCCTCCACTTT. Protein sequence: CASLTGGGYNSPLHF.

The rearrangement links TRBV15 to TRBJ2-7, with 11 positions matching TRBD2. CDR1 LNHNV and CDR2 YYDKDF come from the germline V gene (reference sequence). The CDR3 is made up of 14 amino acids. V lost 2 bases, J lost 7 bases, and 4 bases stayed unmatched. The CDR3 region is CATSRSGTSGEQYF. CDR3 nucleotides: TGTGCCACCAGCAGATCAGGGACTAGCGGAGAGCAGTACTTC.

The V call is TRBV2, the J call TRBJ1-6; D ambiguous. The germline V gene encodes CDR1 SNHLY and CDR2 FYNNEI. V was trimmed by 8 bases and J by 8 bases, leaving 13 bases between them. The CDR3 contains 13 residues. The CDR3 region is CASAVDSYSPLHF. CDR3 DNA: TGTGCCAGCGCGGTAGACTCCTATTCACCCCTCCACTTT. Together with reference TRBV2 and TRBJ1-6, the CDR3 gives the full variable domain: EPEVTQTPSHQVTQMGQEVILRCVPISNHLYFYWYRQILGQKVEFLVSFYNNEISEKSEIFDDQFSVERPDGSNFTLKIRSTKLEDSAMYFCASAVDSYSPLHFGNGTRLTVT.

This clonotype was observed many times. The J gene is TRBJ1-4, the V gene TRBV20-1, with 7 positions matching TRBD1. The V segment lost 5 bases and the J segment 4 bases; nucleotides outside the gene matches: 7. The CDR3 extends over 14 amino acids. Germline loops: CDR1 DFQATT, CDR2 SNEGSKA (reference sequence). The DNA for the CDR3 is TGCAGTGCTTATCACCGGGACAGTAATGAAAAACTGTTTTTT. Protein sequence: CSAYHRDSNEKLFF.

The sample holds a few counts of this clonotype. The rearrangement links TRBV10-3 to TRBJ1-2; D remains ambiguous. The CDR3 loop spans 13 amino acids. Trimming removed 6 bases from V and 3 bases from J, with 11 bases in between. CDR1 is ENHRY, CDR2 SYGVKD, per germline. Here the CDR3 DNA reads TGTGCCATCAGGGAAGGGTTGGACTATGGCTACACCTTC. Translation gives CAIREGLDYGYTF.

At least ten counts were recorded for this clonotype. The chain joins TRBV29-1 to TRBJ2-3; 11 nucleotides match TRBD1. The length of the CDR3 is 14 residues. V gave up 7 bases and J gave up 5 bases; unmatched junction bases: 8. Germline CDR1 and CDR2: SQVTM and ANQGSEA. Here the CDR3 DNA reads TGCAGCGCCTTAGGACAGGGGGCAGGAGATACGCAGTATTTT. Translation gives CSALGQGAGDTQYF.

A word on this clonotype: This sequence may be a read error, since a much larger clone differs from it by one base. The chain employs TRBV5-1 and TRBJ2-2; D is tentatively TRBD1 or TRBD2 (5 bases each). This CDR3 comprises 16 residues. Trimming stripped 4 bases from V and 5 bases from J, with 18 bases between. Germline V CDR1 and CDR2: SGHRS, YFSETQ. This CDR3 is CASSLTEGVNTGELFF. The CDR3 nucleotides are TGCGCCAGCAGCCTGACAGAGGGCGTTAATACCGGGGAGCTGTTTTTT.